Reported below is one T cell receptor (beta chain). The antigen remains undetermined. This sample is part of a study of monozygotic twins with inflammatory bowel disease. Study conclusions and caveats: Discordant twins showed the same repertoire similarity as concordant twins, possibly from limited power. Differences in immunosuppressive treatment may have been a source of added variability in patient repertoires.

Both TCRalpha and TCRbeta cDNA were subjected to two nested PCRs lasting approximately 16 and 10 cycles. TCRdb derives one entry per CDR3 protein from the 5' RACE reads, leaving out DNA. The ten most abundant clones cover 2% to 3% of a sample with 440,000 or so distinct CDR3 sequences. The CDR3 sequence is 21 residues long. Per germline, CDR1 MNHNS and CDR2 SASEGT. This sequence was found in a human donor with ulcerative colitis or Crohn's disease, or a healthy co-twin of an affected twin (not recorded which). The rearrangement uses TRBV6-1 and TRBJ1-5; as DNA is missing, the TRBD1 call by TCRdb cannot be tested. Input material: blood. The CDR3 loop reads CASSGPAGGRGQVISNQPQHF.